Given below is one TCR beta chain in context. Profiling relied on immunoSEQ multiplex PCR, and the TCRdb table lists in-frame clones only, not all of them. The data contain almost 70,000 clones, around 89% of them singletons. Germline V gives CDR1 ENHRY, CDR2 SYGVKD. The CDR3 runs to 15 residues. The V gene end was trimmed by 4 bases and the J gene end by 4 bases; junction bases not matched to a gene: 7. This sample was included in a study of OX40 agonist ivuxolimab in advanced cancers. The TCR comes from an adult with an advanced solid tumor such as melanoma, head and neck, liver or kidney cancer. This rearrangement joins TRBV10-3 to TRBJ2-7; TRBD2 matches at 10 bases. The source was CD4+ or CD8+ T cells sorted from blood, collected in a trial of the OX40 agonist ivuxolimab. CDR3 nucleotide sequence: TGTGCCATCAGTGGAGGTACAGCGGGAGGGTACGAGCAGTACTTC. Amino acid sequence: CAISGGTAGGYEQYF.